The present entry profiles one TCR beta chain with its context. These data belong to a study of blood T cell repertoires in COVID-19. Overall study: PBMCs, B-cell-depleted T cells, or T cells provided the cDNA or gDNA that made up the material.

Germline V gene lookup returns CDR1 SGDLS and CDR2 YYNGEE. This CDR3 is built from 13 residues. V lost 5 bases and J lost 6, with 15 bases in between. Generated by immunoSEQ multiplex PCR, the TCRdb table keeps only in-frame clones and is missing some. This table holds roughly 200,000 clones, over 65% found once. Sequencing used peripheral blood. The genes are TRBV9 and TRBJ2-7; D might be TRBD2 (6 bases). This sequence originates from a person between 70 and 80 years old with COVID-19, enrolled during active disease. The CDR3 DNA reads TGTGCCAGCAGTCAAACGACTAGTTCCGAGCAGTACTTC. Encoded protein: CASSQTTSSEQYF.